The 32 T cell receptor beta chains presented below share a single source sample, sequenced in a study of blood T cell repertoires in COVID-19. Profiling relied on immunoSEQ multiplex PCR, and the TCRdb table lists in-frame clones only, not all of them. The sample has about 26,000 clones; roughly 70% are singletons. Sequenced: peripheral blood. The receptors were sampled from a man aged 55 to 70 with active or convalescent COVID-19.

The gene calls are TRBV28 and TRBJ2-7, with D tentatively TRBD2 (6 bases). The V and J ends lost 10 bases and 4 bases respectively, with 17 bases between them. The length of the CDR3 is 13 residues. The germline V gene has CDR1 MDHEN and CDR2 SYDVKM. CDR3 bases: TGTGCCACCCAAGCCCCTGGAGGGTACGAGCAGTACTTC. This codes for CATQAPGGYEQYF.

The chain employs TRBV30 and TRBJ2-7, with 7 bases fitting TRBD1. This CDR3 contains 15 residues. Germline V gene sequence: CDR1 GTSNPN, CDR2 SVGIG (reference sequence). With V trimmed by 3 bases and J by 6 bases, 14 bases remained unmatched. Here the CDR3 reads CAWRPSTGSSGEQYF. CDR3 nucleotide sequence: TGTGCCTGGAGACCATCGACAGGGAGCTCTGGCGAGCAGTACTTC.

The chain joins TRBV19 to TRBJ1-5; possible D gene TRBD1, 6 bases. Germline V gene data show CDR1 as LNHDA and CDR2 as SQIVND (reference sequence). There are 16 residues in the CDR3. The V end was cut by 4 bases, the J end by 3 bases, with 16 bases between. This CDR3 reads CASSKATTGNNQPQHF. DNA of the CDR3: TGTGCCAGTAGTAAGGCGACCACAGGGAACAATCAGCCCCAGCATTTT.

The genes are TRBV5-5 and TRBJ1-1; tentatively, D is TRBD1 (6 bases). CDR1 and CDR2 (germline): SGHKS, YYEKEE (reference sequence). CDR3 size: 14 residues. Between the trimmed V and J ends, which lost 4 bases and 0 bases, there was a span of 10 bases. The CDR3 sequence is CASSNRDMNTEAFF. CDR3 bases: TGTGCCAGCAGCAACAGGGACATGAACACTGAAGCTTTCTTT.

The chain combines TRBV7-8 with TRBJ1-1, with D possibly matching TRBD1 (5 bases). The germline gives CDR1 SGHVS, CDR2 FQNEAQ. V lost 5 bases to trimming and J lost 4 bases, with 17 bases between them. CDR3 length: 15 residues. For the CDR3, the DNA is TGTGCCAGCAGCCCGTACGGGGCGGGGGGCACTGAAGCTTTCTTT. This codes for CASSPYGAGGTEAFF.

The J gene is TRBJ1-1, the V gene TRBV3-1 (or the pseudogene TRBV3-2); 8 nucleotides agree with TRBD1. Per the germline V gene, CDR1 is LGHDT and CDR2 is YNNKEL (reference sequence). V dropped 5 bases and J dropped 0; count of bases not matched to a gene: 8. The CDR3 consists of 16 residues. The CDR3 nucleotides read TGTGCCAGCAGCTCATCCGGGACAGGAGTGAACACTGAAGCTTTCTTT. Amino acid sequence: CASSSSGTGVNTEAFF.

This clone appeared a few times. Written as DNA, the CDR3 is TGTGCCAGCAGCCAGGGACTAGCGGGAGTTGGAGAGCAGTACTTC. Amino acids: CASSQGLAGVGEQYF. The chain recombines TRBV11-2 with TRBJ2-7; 14 nucleotides agree with TRBD2. With V trimmed by 5 bases and J by 7 bases, 7 bases remained unmatched. Germline V gene sequence: CDR1 SGHAT, CDR2 FQNNGV. The CDR3 spans 15 residues.

The rearrangement links TRBV6-6 to TRBJ1-3, with D possibly matching TRBD1 (5 bases). The germline V gene encodes CDR1 MNHNY and CDR2 SVGAGI (reference sequence). Deletions cut 3 bases from V and 4 bases from J, with 10 bases between. The CDR3 loop spans 14 amino acids. CDR3 nucleotides: TGTGCCAGCAGTTATAGGGGTGCCGGAAACACCATATATTTT. Its protein product is CASSYRGAGNTIYF.

The chain carries TRBV6-4 and TRBJ2-1, with 13 bases fitting TRBD2. V dropped 3 bases and J dropped 8; count of bases not matched to a gene: 4. The CDR3 length is 15 residues. Germline-derived CDR1 and CDR2 are MRHNA and SNTAGT. CDR3 in DNA: TGTGCCAGCAGTGAGACTAGCGGGAGGATCGATGAGCAGTTCTTC. Its translation: CASSETSGRIDEQFF.

This clone was counted a single time. The CDR3 coding sequence is TGTGCCATCAGTGAAGTTGCCAGGGATGTCACTGAAGCTTTCTTT. Translation: CAISEVARDVTEAFF. This chain connects TRBV10-3 to TRBJ1-1, with D perhaps TRBD1 (5 bases). V was pared by 3 bases and J by 4 bases, with 15 bases between. Germline-derived CDR1 and CDR2 are ENHRY and SYGVKD. This CDR3 contains 15 residues.

The CDR3 protein is CASSQDFRGSGYTF. The CDR3 nucleotides read TGTGCCAGCAGCCAAGATTTCAGGGGAAGCGGCTACACCTTC. The J gene is TRBJ1-2, the V gene TRBV14, with D tentatively TRBD1 (6 bases). Trimming pared 0 bases from V and 8 bases from J, leaving 13 bases between. This CDR3 has 14 residues. The germline gives CDR1 SGHDN, CDR2 FVKESK.

This chain links TRBV5-1 with TRBJ1-6, with D perhaps matching TRBD1 (5 bases). Per the germline V gene, CDR1 is SGHRS and CDR2 is YFSETQ. Trimming took off 0 bases at V and 0 bases at J, with 22 bases between the two ends. CDR3 length equals 21 residues. CDR3 nucleotide sequence: TGCGCCAGCAGCTTGGCTGCTCGGAGTCAGGGATCCAGCTCCTATAATTCACCCCTCCACTTT. Translating gives CASSLAARSQGSSSYNSPLHF.

This chain uses TRBV5-1 with TRBJ1-1; possible D gene TRBD1, 6 bases. The CDR3 is 17 amino acids. The V end was cut by 6 bases, the J end by 0 bases, with 21 bases between. CDR1 is SGHRS and CDR2 is YFSETQ in the germline V gene. CDR3 sequence (DNA): TGCGCCAGCACTTATTCGACAGGAGTTCAGATGAACACTGAAGCTTTCTTT. Translating it yields CASTYSTGVQMNTEAFF.

The chain uses TRBV5-8 and TRBJ2-7, with 10 bases that match TRBD1. The CDR3 totals 15 residues. Trimming at V came to 0 bases and at J to 4 bases, leaving 4 bases not matched to a gene. From germline, CDR1 is SGHTS and CDR2 YDEGEE. CDR3 sequence: CASSLETGGFYEQYF. The CDR3 DNA follows: TGTGCCAGCAGCTTGGAGACAGGGGGCTTTTACGAGCAGTACTTC.

V and J are TRBV20-1 and TRBJ1-2; D not certain. V was trimmed by 7 bases and J by 9 bases, leaving 15 bases between them. Looked up from germline, CDR1 is DFQATT and CDR2 is SNEGSKA (reference sequence). The CDR3 covers 11 residues. In DNA form, the CDR3 reads TGCAGTGGAATCCGAGGTCGTAGCTACACCTTC. Translating gives CSGIRGRSYTF.

This clone was counted between two and nine times. This chain connects TRBV5-1 to TRBJ2-2; tentatively, D is TRBD2 (5 bases). CDR1 is SGHRS, CDR2 YFSETQ, per germline. The CDR3 extends over 16 amino acids. The V and J ends lost 1 base and 0 bases respectively, with 10 bases between them. The CDR3 is CASSLFPGSNTGELFF. The CDR3 region has the DNA TGCGCCAGCAGCTTGTTTCCGGGGTCGAACACCGGGGAGCTGTTTTTT.

The V gene is TRBV7-6, the J gene TRBJ1-3; D might be TRBD1 (5 bases). The CDR3 is 16 amino acids. CDR1 is SGHVS, CDR2 FNYEAQ, per germline. Trimming shortened V by 0 bases and J by 0 bases, and 9 bases separated the two germline ends. As DNA, the CDR3 is TGTGCCAGCAGCTTAGCCAGGGCTCGCTCTGGAAACACCATATATTTT. It yields the protein CASSLARARSGNTIYF.

V gene TRBV6-5 combines with J gene TRBJ1-1; D remains unclear. The ends were cut back, 3 bases at V and 2 bases at J, with 7 bases in the middle. Germline V gene lookup returns CDR1 MNHEY and CDR2 SVGAGI. The CDR3 has 13 residues. CDR3 in amino acids: CASSYSLNTEAFF. CDR3 DNA sequence: TGTGCCAGCAGTTATTCCCTAAACACTGAAGCTTTCTTT.

The J gene is TRBJ1-4, the V gene TRBV4-1; 9 positions agree with TRBD1. CDR1 is MGHRA and CDR2 is YSYEKL in the germline V gene. The CDR3 has 15 residues. V lost 5 bases to trimming and J lost 8 bases; unmatched junction nucleotides: 9. CDR3 bases: TGCGCCAGCAGCGTTAGACCGGGACAGGGAGAAAAACTGTTTTTT. Its translation: CASSVRPGQGEKLFF.

The chain is built from TRBV4-1 and TRBJ2-3, with TRBD1 identical over 10 bases. There are 17 residues in the CDR3. V trimming: 0 bases; J trimming: 8 bases; junction bases outside the gene matches: 11. Germline lookup yields CDR1 MGHRA and CDR2 YSYEKL. The CDR3 DNA follows: TGCGCCAGCAGCCAAGAAGGGGACAGGGGACATCTTGCTACGCAGTATTTT. Translating it yields CASSQEGDRGHLATQYF.

Points on this clone: This specimen includes other DNA sequences encoding the same CDR3. The CDR3 loop is CATSRDPGGNQPQHF. The CDR3 bases are TGTGCCACCAGCAGAGATCCCGGGGGCAATCAGCCCCAGCATTTT. The V and J genes are TRBV15 and TRBJ1-5; D ambiguous. This CDR3 has 15 residues. V was shortened by 0 bases and J by 2 bases, with 8 bases between the two germline ends. CDR1 is LNHNV and CDR2 is YYDKDF in the germline V gene (reference sequence).

The rearrangement joins TRBV7-8 to TRBJ1-1; 9 bases map to TRBD1. CDR1 and CDR2 (germline): SGHVS, FQNEAQ. The CDR3 loop spans 17 amino acids. The trim removed 4 bases at V and 5 bases at J, leaving 14 bases unmatched. CDR3 in amino acids: CASSSRPGTGKGTEAFF. CDR3 DNA sequence: TGTGCCAGCAGCTCTCGTCCCGGGACAGGGAAGGGGACTGAAGCTTTCTTT.

The chain joins TRBV6-1 to TRBJ1-1; D ambiguous. V dropped 1 base and J dropped 10 bases, with 10 bases sitting between them. Germline CDR1 MNHNS, CDR2 SASEGT. CDR3 length equals 12 residues. The CDR3: CASSEVDGRAFF. DNA for the CDR3: TGTGCCAGCAGTGAAGTCGACGGGAGAGCTTTCTTT.

The chain carries TRBV7-9 and TRBJ1-2, with 7 bases fitting TRBD1. The ends lost 4 bases at V and 8 bases at J; junction bases unmatched: 7. The CDR3 is 13 residues long. CDR1 is SEHNR, CDR2 FQNEAQ, per germline (reference sequence). The CDR3, as DNA: TGTGCCAGCAGCTCCCGGGACAGAGGGGGCTACACCTTC. Translated: CASSSRDRGGYTF.

This clone occurred a few times. V usage is TRBV7-2 and J usage is TRBJ1-6, with 9 bases fitting TRBD1. After removal of 5 bases from V and 8 bases from J, the junction contained 10 bases not matched to a gene. The V gene's germline CDR1 is SGHTA and CDR2 FQGNSA. CDR3 size: 16 residues. CDR3 DNA sequence: TGTGCCAGCAGCACGAGACAGGGGGTTTGGTATTCACCCCTCCACTTT. Encoded protein: CASSTRQGVWYSPLHF. Variable domain in full (rest from reference TRBV7-2 and TRBJ1-6): GAGVSQSPSNKVTEKGKDVELRCDPISGHTALYWYRQSLGQGLEFLIYFQGNSAPDKSGLPSDRFSAERTGGSVSTLTIQRTQQEDSAVYLCASSTRQGVWYSPLHFGNGTRLTVT.

The gene calls are TRBV2 and TRBJ1-6; D ambiguous. The CDR3 is made up of 16 amino acids. Germline-derived CDR1 and CDR2 are SNHLY and FYNNEI. V dropped 7 bases and J dropped 10 bases, with 23 bases sitting between them. The CDR3 DNA is TGTGCCAGCAAACGTGGCATACCGTCGCGGGAGTCACCCCTCCACTTT. Translation: CASKRGIPSRESPLHF.

V is TRBV3-1 (or the pseudogene TRBV3-2) and J is TRBJ2-3; a weak D match, TRBD1 (6 bases). The ends were cut back, 0 bases at V and 7 bases at J, with 17 bases in the middle. This CDR3 has 16 residues. From germline, CDR1 is LGHDT and CDR2 YNNKEL (reference sequence). CDR3 sequence (DNA): TGTGCCAGCAGCCAAGAGACAGGCTTCCTTGGCAATACGCAGTATTTT. Translated, it gives CASSQETGFLGNTQYF.

The V call is TRBV30, the J call TRBJ1-2, with D possibly TRBD1 on 6 matching bases. The CDR3 has 12 residues. Trimming left V 0 bases short and J 7 bases short, with 9 bases between. Looked up from germline, CDR1 is GTSNPN and CDR2 is SVGIG (reference sequence). CDR3: CAWSVSTGGYTF. In DNA, the CDR3 is TGTGCCTGGAGTGTATCGACAGGTGGCTACACCTTC.

CDR3 sequence reads: CASSVSGLTGELFF. DNA for the CDR3: TGCGCCAGCAGCGTGAGCGGACTCACCGGGGAGCTGTTTTTT. The chain carries TRBV5-1 and TRBJ2-2, with D maybe TRBD2 (5 bases). Germline loops: CDR1 SGHRS, CDR2 YFSETQ. V was clipped by 4 bases and J by 4 bases, with 11 bases between them. The CDR3 loop spans 14 amino acids.

V usage is TRBV5-1 and J usage is TRBJ2-5, with 14 bases identical to TRBD2. The CDR3 is 17 residues long. J lost 1 base, V lost 0 bases, and 2 bases had no gene match. In germline, CDR1 is SGHRS, CDR2 YFSETQ. This CDR3 is CASSLGTSGGIQETQYF. The DNA for the CDR3 is TGCGCCAGCAGCTTGGGGACTAGCGGGGGGATCCAAGAGACCCAGTACTTC.

This clone was observed a few times. The rearrangement uses TRBV6-4 and TRBJ2-3, with 13 bases matching TRBD2. The J segment lost 3 bases and the V segment lost 0 bases, leaving 9 bases of the junction unmatched. The CDR3 loop spans 19 amino acids. Germline V gene data show CDR1 as MRHNA and CDR2 as SNTAGT. CDR3 bases: TGTGCCAGCAGTGACTCCCAACTAGCGGGGGGGCCCGGGACAGATACGCAGTATTTT. This codes for CASSDSQLAGGPGTDTQYF.

This clone was observed a few times. This chain uses TRBV5-5 with TRBJ2-1; tentative D call: TRBD2 (5 bases). The CDR3 has 15 amino acids. Germline loops: CDR1 SGHKS, CDR2 YYEKEE (reference sequence). The V end lost 0 bases, the J end lost 7 bases, and 14 bases lay between the germline ends. The CDR3 DNA sequence: TGTGCCAGCAGCTTGGACGGGGTAAATTTAAATGAGCAGTTCTTC. It specifies CASSLDGVNLNEQFF.